These 18 T cell receptor beta chains originate from one sample sequenced in a study of cytomegalovirus exposure and HLA in healthy donors. With 60 Vbeta and 13 Jbeta primers, the PCR was carried out. Sequencing used immunoSEQ multiplex PCR; TCRdb keeps in-frame clones, though not all of them. The sample has roughly 80,000 clones, 75% to 85% seen once. The source material was PBMCs. The receptors stem from a man between 45 and 60 years old in good health and CMV-seropositive.

The chain links TRBV6-9 to TRBJ1-6; D not certain. The CDR3 totals 16 residues. V shed 6 bases and J shed 10 bases, with 22 bases lying between them. Germline V gene data show CDR1 as MNHGY and CDR2 as SVAAGI. The CDR3 DNA reads as TGTGCCAGCAGCCTACCCGAGTTCCTCTGCACCTCACCCCTCCACTTT. Translation: CASSLPEFLCTSPLHF.

The CDR3 protein is CASSGGLAGGRAYEQYF. The CDR3 DNA reads as TGTGCCAGCAGTGGGGGACTAGCGGGAGGCCGCGCCTACGAGCAGTACTTC. The rearrangement links TRBV25-1 to TRBJ2-7, with 15 bases that match TRBD2. Germline lookup yields CDR1 MGHDK and CDR2 SYGVNS. The CDR3 length is 17 residues. V trimming: 4 bases; J trimming: 2 bases; junction bases outside the gene matches: 6.

In DNA form, the CDR3 reads TGCGCCAGCAGCCCACTGGGGGGGGACAGGATCTACGAGCAGTACTTC. It specifies CASSPLGGDRIYEQYF. The rearrangement links TRBV5-1 to TRBJ2-7; a possible D gene is TRBD1 (8 bases). Per germline, CDR1 SGHRS and CDR2 YFSETQ. This CDR3 has 16 residues. V was cut by 4 bases and J by 3 bases, with 20 bases left in between.

The rearrangement uses TRBV4-1 and TRBJ2-7, with D possibly matching TRBD2 (7 bases). The V end lost 1 base, the J end lost 4 bases, and 17 bases lay between the germline ends. Per the germline V gene, CDR1 is MGHRA and CDR2 is YSYEKL. The CDR3 runs to 16 residues. This CDR3 is CASSQGKGGAGYEQYF. As DNA, the CDR3 is TGCGCCAGCAGCCAAGGCAAGGGGGGAGCGGGGTACGAGCAGTACTTC.

The rearrangement links TRBV4-3 to TRBJ1-1; the D gene is possibly TRBD1 (5 bases). The CDR3 covers 14 residues. Germline V gene lookup returns CDR1 LGHNA and CDR2 YSLEER. Trimming pared 2 bases from V and 1 base from J, leaving 8 bases between. CDR3 nucleotide sequence: TGCGCCAGCAGCCAATTTGGACAGAACACTGAAGCTTTCTTT. Protein product: CASSQFGQNTEAFF.

The chain carries TRBV25-1 and TRBJ2-5, with 9 bases identical to TRBD2. This CDR3 spans 18 amino acids. After removal of 3 bases from V and 2 bases from J, the junction contained 13 bases not matched to a gene. The germline V gene encodes CDR1 MGHDK and CDR2 SYGVNS. CDR3 amino acids: CASSEGLALVTLQETQYF. Written as DNA, the CDR3 is TGTGCCAGCAGTGAGGGACTAGCATTAGTTACGTTGCAAGAGACCCAGTACTTC.

This clone was seen a handful of times. This chain connects TRBV7-2 to TRBJ2-6; D not certain. This CDR3 spans 11 amino acids. The germline V and J ends were trimmed by 5 bases and 13 bases, with 9 bases remaining between them. In germline, CDR1 is SGHTA, CDR2 FQGNSA. The CDR3 DNA is TGTGCCAGCAGCCTATCGTGGGTCCTGACTTTC. Translated: CASSLSWVLTF.

This rearrangement joins TRBV11-3 to TRBJ1-1; the D is unclear. Between the trimmed V and J ends, which lost 4 bases and 4 bases, there was a span of 10 bases. Per germline, CDR1 SGHNT and CDR2 YENEEA. The CDR3 extends over 13 amino acids. The CDR3 nucleotides are TGTGCCAGCAGCTCGAATCTAGGCACTGAAGCTTTCTTT. This gives the protein CASSSNLGTEAFF.

This clone has only a few counts. The chain uses TRBV7-6 and TRBJ2-7; the D gene is possibly TRBD2 (5 bases). V lost 6 bases to trimming and J lost 6 bases, with 18 bases between them. This CDR3 comprises 14 residues. Germline CDR1 SGHVS, CDR2 FNYEAQ. Here the CDR3 reads CASRLRDQSIEQYF. The CDR3 region has the DNA TGTGCCAGCAGGCTCCGGGATCAGTCAATCGAGCAGTACTTC.

J is TRBJ2-3 and V is TRBV6-6; D uncertain. The CDR3 consists of 13 residues. Germline CDR1 is MNHNY and CDR2 is SVGAGI (reference sequence). V was cut by 5 bases and J by 2 bases, with 8 bases left in between. The CDR3: CASSVRLTDTQYF. Here the CDR3 DNA reads TGTGCCAGCAGTGTGAGACTCACAGATACGCAGTATTTT.

The chain carries TRBV11-2 and TRBJ2-7, with TRBD2 as a possible D gene (5 bases). CDR3 length: 14 residues. Trimming shortened V by 2 bases and J by 2 bases, and 10 bases separated the two germline ends. Germline V gene sequence: CDR1 SGHAT, CDR2 FQNNGV. CDR3 nucleotide sequence: TGTGCCAGCAGCTTAAGGCAGACTACCTACGAGCAGTACTTC. This encodes CASSLRQTTYEQYF.

This chain joins TRBV4-3 and TRBJ1-1; D is possibly TRBD1 (6 bases). CDR3 length: 16 amino acids. V was cut by 0 bases and J by 5 bases, with 16 bases left in between. CDR1 LGHNA and CDR2 YSLEER come from the germline V gene. CDR3 in amino acids: CASSQDPAQGRTEAFF. In nucleotides, the CDR3 is TGCGCCAGCAGCCAAGATCCCGCACAGGGACGGACTGAAGCTTTCTTT.

The genes are TRBV19 and TRBJ2-4; TRBD2 matches 10 bases. Germline V gene sequence: CDR1 LNHDA, CDR2 SQIVND (reference sequence). V lost 4 bases to trimming and J lost 5 bases; unmatched junction nucleotides: 5. This CDR3 spans 15 amino acids. The CDR3 here is CASSTAGGAENIQYF. The CDR3 bases are TGTGCCAGTAGTACAGCGGGAGGGGCGGAAAACATTCAGTACTTC.

V usage is TRBV10-3 and J usage is TRBJ2-1; the D is unclear. The CDR3 runs 13 residues. Germline-derived CDR1 and CDR2 are ENHRY and SYGVKD. V lost 10 bases and J lost 9, with 19 bases in between. The CDR3, as DNA: TGTGCCAGCCCCCGTGCTCGAGAGTGTGAGCAGTTCTTC. Translation: CASPRARECEQFF.

The gene calls are TRBV19 and TRBJ2-3; D gene uncertain. Germline V gene lookup returns CDR1 LNHDA and CDR2 SQIVND (reference sequence). The V end lost 10 bases, the J end lost 1 base, and 18 bases lay between the germline ends. CDR3 length equals 15 residues. As DNA, the CDR3 is TGTGCCACCGAAGACGAGACAAGACGCACAGATACGCAGTATTTT. Translated, it gives CATEDETRRTDTQYF.

This clone is a singleton in its sample. The chain links TRBV27 to TRBJ2-3; 7 bases are a match to TRBD2. There are 16 residues in the CDR3. V shed 5 bases, J shed 0 bases, and the junction held 8 bases outside the gene matches. Per the germline V gene, CDR1 is MNHEY and CDR2 is SMNVEV (reference sequence). CDR3 sequence reads: CASSRSSGSSTDTQYF. CDR3 DNA sequence: TGTGCCAGCAGTAGATCTAGCGGATCTAGCACAGATACGCAGTATTTT.

The chain carries TRBV11-2 and TRBJ2-7; 9 bases agree with TRBD2. The CDR3 sequence is 15 residues long. Per the germline V gene, CDR1 is SGHAT and CDR2 is FQNNGV. The V and J ends lost 5 bases and 3 bases, in that order; junction bases with no gene match: 8. Here the CDR3 DNA reads TGTGCCAGCAGCCCTAGGGGACTAGCTCTCTACGAGCAGTACTTC. It encodes CASSPRGLALYEQYF.

CDR3 protein: CASSISGANVLTF. The CDR3 DNA is TGTGCCAGCAGCATATCTGGGGCCAACGTCCTGACTTTC. The chain joins TRBV7-2 to TRBJ2-6, with D unclear. This CDR3 contains 13 residues. The germline V and J ends were trimmed by 5 bases and 1 base, with 3 bases remaining between them. Per germline, CDR1 SGHTA and CDR2 FQGNSA.